The source of this TCR beta chain is a study of blood T cell repertoires in COVID-19. Study as a whole: Nucleic acid was either cDNA or gDNA, and it came from T cells, B-cell-depleted T cells, or PBMCs.

Per the study methods: Reference gene primer amplification yielded estimated nucleated cell counts. TCRdb's copy holds only in-frame clones and misses some; the assay was immunoSEQ multiplex PCR. For V, J and clone size, that table is used; D and trimming come from the DNA. This sample yields 120,000 to 150,000 clones, of which around 88% are seen a single time; about 28% belongs to the top ten. V lost 0 bases to trimming and J lost 10 bases, with 11 bases between them. Germline V gene lookup returns CDR1 SGHRS and CDR2 YFSETQ. This CDR3 has 14 amino acids. The sequencing input was peripheral blood. This receptor was taken from a human donor in a cohort sampled during active COVID-19. The chain uses TRBV5-1 and TRBJ1-6; unclear D gene. CDR3 residues: CASSLGAGNSPLHF. CDR3 coding DNA: TGCGCCAGCAGCTTGGGTGCCGGGAACTCACCCCTCCACTTT.